This entry is about one TCR beta chain. Its antigen is not identified. The junction departs from germline at one end; a sequencing error may be responsible. The data belong to a study of response to subunit inactivated influenza vaccine. Study-wide findings and caveats: T cells newly recruited by each seasonal influenza vaccination are few, the authors suggested.

The CDR3 length is 13 residues. Germline CDR1 SGHTA, CDR2 FQGNSA. TCRdb itself ran the RT-PCR reads through MiXCR, one entry per CDR3 protein. Of 860,000 or so distinct CDR3 sequences in the sample, roughly 20% were seen once. The chain has TRBV7-2 and TRBJ2-5, with D maybe TRBD1 (5 bases). The source was PBMCs from blood, collected around 5 days after vaccination. This sequence was found in a man aged 45 to 65 who received an inactivated influenza vaccine. The CDR3 DNA is TGTGCCAGCAGCTTATGGGGCCAAGAGACCCAGAACTTC. It yields the protein CASSLWGQETQNF.